This section outlines one T cell receptor (beta chain) sequence together with its context. TCRdb keeps only in-frame clones here, not all; method: immunoSEQ multiplex PCR. The sample has about 240,000 clones; roughly 87% are singletons. The record originates from a study of blood T cell repertoires in COVID-19. Study-level information: Specimens from acute and convalescent COVID-19 originated in the United States, Italy and Spain.

CDR1 is SGHKS, CDR2 YYEKEE, per germline (reference sequence). Trimming removed 0 bases at V and 5 bases at J, with 22 bases between. The CDR3 loop spans 18 amino acids. The sequencing input was peripheral blood. This TCR was sampled from a man aged 60 to 75 who had recovered from COVID-19. The chain recombines TRBV5-5 with TRBJ2-3; tentative D call: TRBD1 (5 bases). The CDR3 nucleotides are TGTGCCAGCAGCTTGGTTTTTAGGGGCAGGGCCGGCGGAGATACGCAGTATTTT. Translated: CASSLVFRGRAGGDTQYF.